The 30 T cell receptor beta chains below all came from one sample that was sequenced in a study of cytomegalovirus exposure and HLA in healthy donors. The PCR had 60 Vbeta and 13 Jbeta primers. Sequencing used immunoSEQ multiplex PCR; TCRdb keeps in-frame clones, though not all of them. The sample holds approximately 120,000 clones; approximately 10% are singletons and the top ten take approximately 4.4%. Sequenced sample: PBMCs. These receptors all stem from a woman aged 18-29 years in good health and CMV-seropositive.

This chain uses TRBV28 with TRBJ1-1; no clear D. The CDR3 is 14 residues long. CDR1 is MDHEN and CDR2 is SYDVKM in the germline V gene. The V end was cut by 4 bases, the J end by 10 bases, with 19 bases between. CDR3 residues: CASSSGEGRFSAFF. CDR3 DNA sequence: TGTGCCAGCAGTTCCGGCGAGGGCCGGTTCTCAGCTTTCTTT.

This clone occurred a few times. The CDR3 here is CASSEFGSITEAFF. CDR3 DNA: TGTGCCAGCAGTGAATTCGGTAGTATAACTGAAGCTTTCTTT. The rearrangement uses TRBV6-1 and TRBJ1-1; D uncertain. V dropped 2 bases and J dropped 5 bases, with 12 bases sitting between them. The CDR3 length is 14 residues. Germline V lookup: CDR1 MNHNS, CDR2 SASEGT.

This chain links TRBV30 with TRBJ1-5; tentatively, D is TRBD1 (6 bases). This CDR3 region has 16 residues. The ends were cut back, 7 bases at V and 1 base at J, with 20 bases in the middle. The germline gives CDR1 GTSNPN, CDR2 SVGIG (reference sequence). CDR3 coding DNA: TGTGCCTCAGGGGTTGGGTTAGGTACCAGCAATCAGCCCCAGCATTTT. Translation: CASGVGLGTSNQPQHF.

This chain uses TRBV7-3 with TRBJ2-2; the match to TRBD1 covers 10 bases. Trimming cost V 4 bases and J 6 bases; bases outside gene matches: 5. This CDR3 is 15 amino acids long. Germline assignment: CDR1 SGHTA and CDR2 FQGTGA. The CDR3 nucleotides are TGTGCCAGCAGCTCCGACAGGGGGCGGTCCGGGGAGCTGTTTTTT. This encodes CASSSDRGRSGELFF. Full variable domain (outside the CDR3, taken from reference TRBV7-3 and TRBJ2-2): GAGVSQTPSNKVTEKGKYVELRCDPISGHTALYWYRQSLGQGPEFLIYFQGTGAADDSGLPNDRFFAVRPEGSVSTLKIQRTERGDSAVYLCASSSDRGRSGELFFGEGSRLTVL.

This rearrangement joins TRBV28 to TRBJ1-2; 8 nucleotides align to TRBD1. Germline V gives CDR1 MDHEN, CDR2 SYDVKM. CDR3 length: 20 amino acids. The junction had 20 bases not matched to a gene; V was cut back by 2 bases and J by 3 bases. CDR3 in DNA: TGTGCCAGCAGTTTAGCCTTTTGGCTCCGGACAGGGACGGAGGACTATGGCTACACCTTC. Amino acid sequence: CASSLAFWLRTGTEDYGYTF.

The chain recombines TRBV6-1 with TRBJ1-2; no clear D gene. The CDR3 has 14 amino acids. Trimming took off 10 bases at V and 2 bases at J, with 17 bases between the two ends. Germline V gene lookup returns CDR1 MNHNS and CDR2 SASEGT. The CDR3 is CATSLTRRNYGYTF. The CDR3 nucleotides are TGTGCCACCAGCCTGACACGTAGAAACTATGGCTACACCTTC.

In its sample, this clone was seen a few times. The chain employs TRBV7-3 and TRBJ2-7; unclear D gene. CDR1 and CDR2 (germline): SGHTA, FQGTGA. The CDR3 runs 14 residues. V lost 1 base and J 1 base, leaving 8 bases between the germline ends. The CDR3 sequence is CASSLSGSSYEQYF. The CDR3 nucleotides are TGTGCCAGCAGCTTAAGTGGCAGTTCCTACGAGCAGTACTTC.

CDR3 residues: CASSEYHNQETQYF. CDR3 sequence (DNA): TGTGCCAGCAGTGAATATCACAACCAAGAGACCCAGTACTTC. The V call is TRBV25-1, the J call TRBJ2-5; D is ambiguous. This CDR3 spans 14 amino acids. Germline V gene sequence: CDR1 MGHDK, CDR2 SYGVNS. Trimming pared 0 bases from V and 0 bases from J, leaving 5 bases between.

About this clone itself: The same CDR3 arises from other DNA sequences in this sample as well. The V and J genes are TRBV30 and TRBJ1-5, with D uncertain. There are 13 residues in the CDR3. The germline V gene has CDR1 GTSNPN and CDR2 SVGIG (reference sequence). V lost 0 bases and J lost 5, with 8 bases in between. This chain's CDR3 is CAWSVAGYQPQHF. In DNA form, the CDR3 reads TGTGCCTGGAGTGTGGCGGGTTATCAGCCCCAGCATTTT.

The chain recombines TRBV11-2 with TRBJ1-3; TRBD1 matches 7 bases. CDR1 is SGHAT and CDR2 is FQNNGV in the germline V gene. V lost 4 bases, J lost 3 bases, and 6 bases stayed unmatched. The CDR3 is 15 residues long. This CDR3 is CASSSGGAYGNTIYF. In DNA, the CDR3 is TGTGCCAGCAGCTCAGGGGGTGCCTATGGAAACACCATATATTTT.

This clone has a handful of counts. The chain links TRBV4-2 to TRBJ2-1, with D possibly being TRBD2 (5 bases). Per the germline V gene, CDR1 is LGHNA and CDR2 is YNFKEQ. The CDR3 is 18 residues long. V lost 3 bases, J lost 7 bases, and 25 bases lay in between. The CDR3 DNA is TGTGCCAGCAGCCAGGACTCTCCCCTTGTGGAAGCGGAAAATGAGCAGTTCTTC. The encoded protein is CASSQDSPLVEAENEQFF.

This clone has just a few counts. The gene calls are TRBV7-9 and TRBJ1-2, with D perhaps matching TRBD1 (6 bases). Trimming pared 5 bases from V and 0 bases from J, leaving 16 bases between. The CDR3 is 16 amino acids. CDR1 and CDR2 from the germline V gene are SEHNR and FQNEAQ (reference sequence). The CDR3 DNA reads TGTGCCAGCAGCCCTGGGGGGGCAGTAGCTAACTATGGCTACACCTTC. This encodes CASSPGGAVANYGYTF.

This clone was seen a handful of times. The chain uses TRBV5-4 and TRBJ2-1, with 8 bases aligning to TRBD2. J was trimmed by 6 bases and V by 3 bases; bases with no gene match: 8. The CDR3 extends over 15 amino acids. In germline, CDR1 is SGHNT, CDR2 YYREEE (reference sequence). This CDR3 is CASSSGLGPRNEQFF. The CDR3 DNA reads TGTGCCAGCAGCTCGGGACTAGGACCCCGCAATGAGCAGTTCTTC.

The chain employs TRBV9 and TRBJ1-3; maybe TRBD1 (6 bases). The CDR3 sequence is 14 residues long. V lost 0 bases and J lost 4, with 8 bases in between. CDR1 is SGDLS and CDR2 is YYNGEE in the germline V gene. The CDR3 coding sequence is TGTGCCAGCAGCGTAGTGGGGGCCGGAAACACCATATATTTT. This sequence encodes CASSVVGAGNTIYF. The entire variable domain, with the rest obtained from reference TRBV9 and TRBJ1-3, is as follows: DSGVTQTPKHLITATGQRVTLRCSPRSGDLSVYWYQQSLDQGLQFLIQYYNGEERAKGNILERFSAQQFPDLHSELNLSSLELGDSALYFCASSVVGAGNTIYFGEGSWLTVV.

This chain connects TRBV2 to TRBJ1-1; D is undetermined. Deletions cut 6 bases from V and 1 base from J, with 3 bases between. Germline V CDR1 and CDR2: SNHLY, FYNNEI. The CDR3 consists of 11 residues. The CDR3 region is CASSRNTEAFF. The CDR3 region has the DNA TGTGCCAGCAGCAGGAACACTGAAGCTTTCTTT.

This clone was detected a few times. The chain carries TRBV28 and TRBJ2-6; a possible D gene is TRBD1 (6 bases). V dropped 4 bases and J dropped 0 bases, with 10 bases sitting between them. Germline CDR1 is MDHEN and CDR2 is SYDVKM. There are 16 residues in the CDR3. CDR3 DNA sequence: TGTGCCAGCAGTTCAGCGGACAGCTCTGGGGCCAACGTCCTGACTTTC. It is translated as CASSSADSSGANVLTF.

The chain recombines TRBV28 with TRBJ1-1; 12 positions agree with TRBD1. The length of the CDR3 is 17 residues. Trimming at V came to 7 bases and at J to 4 bases, leaving 13 bases not matched to a gene. Germline CDR1 MDHEN, CDR2 SYDVKM. CDR3 protein: CASTLGTGGSWSTEAFF. The CDR3 DNA follows: TGTGCCAGCACTCTGGGGACAGGGGGCTCGTGGAGCACTGAAGCTTTCTTT. Full variable domain (rest looked up from reference TRBV28 and TRBJ1-1): DVKVTQSSRYLVKRTGEKVFLECVQDMDHENMFWYRQDPGLGLRLIYFSYDVKMKEKGDIPEGYSVSREKKERFSLILESASTNQTSMYLCASTLGTGGSWSTEAFFGQGTRLTVV.

The chain carries TRBV2 and TRBJ2-5; 7 bases map to TRBD2. This CDR3 spans 13 amino acids. V dropped 4 bases and J dropped 4; count of bases not matched to a gene: 3. Germline CDR1 reads SNHLY; CDR2 reads FYNNEI. CDR3 loop: CASSGGRSETQYF. CDR3 coding DNA: TGTGCCAGCAGTGGCGGGAGATCAGAGACCCAGTACTTC.

V gene TRBV10-1 combines with J gene TRBJ1-5, with TRBD1 matching 10 bases. In germline, CDR1 is WNHNN, CDR2 SYGVQD (reference sequence). The CDR3 runs 18 residues. Trimming removed 7 bases from V and 0 bases from J; junction bases left unmatched: 12. This CDR3 reads CASNKGQGGGGSNQPQHF. The CDR3 region has the DNA TGCGCCAGCAACAAAGGACAGGGGGGTGGTGGTAGCAATCAGCCCCAGCATTTT.

This chain links TRBV11-2 with TRBJ1-1; no clear D. Trimming shortened V by 8 bases and J by 4 bases, and 14 bases separated the two germline ends. Germline CDR1 and CDR2: SGHAT and FQNNGV. This CDR3 is 13 amino acids long. In nucleotides, the CDR3 is TGTGCCAGCGTCCCTATGTCGGGCACTGAAGCTTTCTTT. Translating gives CASVPMSGTEAFF.

This chain joins TRBV11-2 and TRBJ1-6; D is unclear. This CDR3 has 14 residues. The germline gives CDR1 SGHAT, CDR2 FQNNGV. The V and J ends lost 2 bases and 7 bases respectively, with 9 bases between them. CDR3 amino acids: CASSLKAGNSPLHF. As DNA, the CDR3 is TGTGCCAGCAGCTTAAAGGCGGGAAATTCACCCCTCCACTTT. The variable domain in full, with the rest retrieved from reference TRBV11-2 and TRBJ1-6, is EAGVAQSPRYKIIEKRQSVAFWCNPISGHATLYWYQQILGQGPKLLIQFQNNGVVDDSQLPKDRFSAERLKGVDSTLKIQPAKLEDSAVYLCASSLKAGNSPLHFGNGTRLTVT.

The chain has TRBV13 and TRBJ1-2; 10 bases agree with TRBD1. Germline-derived CDR1 and CDR2 are PRHDT and FYEKMQ (reference sequence). The V segment lost 5 bases and the J segment 8 bases; nucleotides outside the gene matches: 8. This CDR3 comprises 14 residues. CDR3 DNA: TGTGCCAGCAGCCGGACGGGACAGGGGACCGGCTACACCTTC. This encodes CASSRTGQGTGYTF.

The table lists this clone with many counts. This chain links TRBV27 with TRBJ2-6; D unresolved. The CDR3 is 14 amino acids. Germline-derived CDR1 and CDR2 are MNHEY and SMNVEV (reference sequence). Trimming shortened V by 5 bases and J by 2 bases, and 7 bases separated the two germline ends. This chain's CDR3 is CASSKIAGANVLTF. In DNA form, the CDR3 reads TGTGCCAGCAGTAAAATAGCTGGGGCCAACGTCCTGACTTTC.

The chain joins TRBV27 to TRBJ2-3, with a weak D call TRBD2 (5 bases). The CDR3 totals 13 residues. Germline V gene data show CDR1 as MNHEY and CDR2 as SMNVEV (reference sequence). V was shortened by 4 bases and J by 6 bases, with 11 bases between the two germline ends. CDR3 region: CASSWLAWDTQYF. In nucleotides, the CDR3 is TGTGCCAGCAGTTGGCTAGCTTGGGATACGCAGTATTTT.

This clone turned up a few times. V usage is TRBV6-1 and J usage is TRBJ1-5; the D is unclear. V was clipped by 2 bases and J by 6 bases, with 11 bases between them. The CDR3 totals 14 residues. The germline V gene has CDR1 MNHNS and CDR2 SASEGT. The CDR3 bases are TGTGCCAGCAGTGAACCAGGATCCCTTCAGCCCCAGCATTTT. Protein sequence: CASSEPGSLQPQHF.

The chain recombines TRBV5-1 with TRBJ2-2; D may be TRBD1 (6 bases). In germline, CDR1 is SGHRS, CDR2 YFSETQ. V dropped 2 bases and J dropped 1 base, with 12 bases sitting between them. There are 16 residues in the CDR3. CDR3 DNA sequence: TGCGCCAGCAGCTTTTCCCCGACAGGGAACACCGGGGAGCTGTTTTTT. It yields the protein CASSFSPTGNTGELFF.

This clone was detected a few times. V is TRBV6-1 and J is TRBJ1-4; perhaps TRBD1 as D (5 bases). Germline loops: CDR1 MNHNS, CDR2 SASEGT. The length of the CDR3 is 16 residues. Trimming removed 1 base at V and 8 bases at J, with 17 bases between. The CDR3 region has the DNA TGTGCCAGCAGTGAAGGCAGCAGGGCGCAAGGAGAAAAACTGTTTTTT. Encoded protein: CASSEGSRAQGEKLFF.

This chain joins TRBV9 and TRBJ2-2; 7 bases are shared with TRBD2. The V gene's germline CDR1 is SGDLS and CDR2 YYNGEE. Unmatched junction bases numbered 6, after V lost 0 bases and J lost 7 bases. The CDR3 extends over 15 amino acids. CDR3 bases: TGTGCCAGCAGCGTAGGAGGGACTACGGGCGGGGAGCTGTTTTTT. It translates to CASSVGGTTGGELFF.

This clone was observed a few times. The V call is TRBV10-1, the J call TRBJ2-1, with D tentatively TRBD2 (6 bases). Germline CDR1 reads WNHNN; CDR2 reads SYGVQD (reference sequence). The CDR3 has 15 amino acids. V lost 6 bases and J lost 3, with 15 bases in between. The CDR3 nucleotides are TGCGCCAGCAGAAACCTTAGCGGAAACTACAATGAGCAGTTCTTC. Its protein is CASRNLSGNYNEQFF.

The rearrangement links TRBV6-5 to TRBJ2-4; D is undetermined. V shed 2 bases and J shed 4 bases, with 6 bases lying between them. The CDR3 covers 13 residues. Germline V lookup: CDR1 MNHEY, CDR2 SVGAGI. The chain's CDR3 is CASSYGSKNIQYF. CDR3 sequence (DNA): TGTGCCAGCAGTTACGGCTCAAAAAACATTCAGTACTTC.